This entry lists 2 T cell receptor beta chains sequenced from one sample in a study of control samples from healthy donors and cancer patients. Sequencing was performed with immunoSEQ multiplex PCR; in TCRdb, only in-frame clones are kept and a portion is missing. The data contain roughly 100,000 clones, approximately 90% of them singletons. Sequencing was carried out using PBMCs. Receptor source: a man aged 55 to 70 with lung cancer.

The gene calls are TRBV5-6 and TRBJ1-6; D gene unclear. The CDR3 spans 16 residues. V lost 4 bases, J lost 8 bases, and 19 bases lay in between. The germline V gene encodes CDR1 SGHDT and CDR2 YYEEEE. CDR3 in DNA: TGTGCCAGCAGCCGCGACCCAATTACGGGAGATTCACCCCTCCACTTT. It translates to CASSRDPITGDSPLHF.

This chain joins TRBV19 and TRBJ1-1; D is undetermined. The CDR3 loop spans 13 amino acids. V shed 10 bases and J shed 4 bases, with 16 bases lying between them. The V gene's germline CDR1 is LNHDA and CDR2 SQIVND (reference sequence). In DNA form, the CDR3 reads TGTGCCACGACCCGGGAGGGAGGCACTGAAGCTTTCTTT. Protein: CATTREGGTEAFF.